These 24 T cell receptor beta chains were all obtained from the same sample, sequenced in a study of identical twins. TCRdb redid the calling of the 5' RACE reads with MiXCR, one entry per CDR3 protein. The sample holds 250,000 or so distinct CDR3 sequences; about 8.5% are singletons and the top ten take around 3%. These records were also assigned to another study, of yellow fever vaccine responses in identical twins.

Sequencing input: CD8+ T cells sorted from blood. These receptors came from a woman younger than 30 in good health.

The gene calls are TRBV11-2 and TRBJ2-7; either TRBD1 or TRBD2 may supply D (5 bases each). V was clipped by 6 bases and J by 0 bases, with 9 bases between them. CDR1 and CDR2 from the germline V gene are SGHAT and FQNNGV. The length of the CDR3 is 13 residues. CDR3 in DNA: TGTGCCAGCAGGGACACTAGCTCCTACGAGCAGTACTTC. Amino acid sequence: CASRDTSSYEQYF.

V usage is TRBV4-2 and J usage is TRBJ2-7, with D possibly matching TRBD1 (5 bases). The CDR3 contains 13 residues. Germline V gene sequence: CDR1 LGHNA, CDR2 YNFKEQ. V lost 3 bases, J lost 7 bases, and 13 bases lay in between. CDR3 sequence: CASSQGQFDEQYF. The CDR3 region has the DNA TGTGCCAGCAGCCAGGGGCAGTTTGATGAGCAGTACTTC.

This clonotype was detected a few times. J is TRBJ2-3 and V is TRBV5-6, with TRBD1 identical over 7 bases. The J segment lost 1 base and the V segment lost 0 bases, leaving 5 bases of the junction unmatched. Germline loops: CDR1 SGHDT, CDR2 YYEEEE. This CDR3 has 16 residues. As DNA, the CDR3 is TGTGCCAGCAGCTTGGCAGGGGGAAGTCGCACAGATACGCAGTATTTT. Translating it yields CASSLAGGSRTDTQYF.

This clonotype showed up just a few times. The chain carries TRBV6-1 and TRBJ2-7, with a weak D call TRBD1 (6 bases). The CDR3 has 14 amino acids. The germline CDR1 and CDR2 sequences are MNHNS and SASEGT. Deletions cut 6 bases from V and 3 bases from J, with 15 bases between. The CDR3 nucleotides are TGTGCCAGCAGCCCTACAGGGATTATCTACGAGCAGTACTTC. This sequence encodes CASSPTGIIYEQYF.

In this sample, this clonotype turned up a few times. The V gene is TRBV28, the J gene TRBJ1-1; 7 bases align to TRBD1. CDR1 is MDHEN, CDR2 SYDVKM, per germline. The CDR3 extends over 13 amino acids. The junction had 5 bases not matched to a gene; V was cut back by 5 bases and J by 5 bases. The CDR3 sequence: CASSETGRTEAFF. The CDR3 region has the DNA TGTGCCAGCAGTGAGACAGGGAGGACTGAAGCTTTCTTT.

This clonotype was seen a handful of times. The chain couples TRBV20-1 to TRBJ2-7; the match to TRBD2 covers 9 bases. Germline V CDR1 and CDR2: DFQATT, SNEGSKA (reference sequence). The CDR3 is 13 amino acids. V lost 4 bases and J lost 4; bases outside the gene matches: 5. This CDR3 reads CSAMTSGFYEQYF. Written as DNA, the CDR3 is TGCAGTGCTATGACTAGCGGTTTTTACGAGCAGTACTTC.

This clonotype appeared many times. CDR3 DNA: TGCGCCAGCAGCCACCCGACAGGGCAAGACACCGGGGAGCTGTTTTTT. Translating it yields CASSHPTGQDTGELFF. The genes are TRBV4-1 and TRBJ2-2; TRBD1 aligns across 7 bases. V gave up 3 bases and J gave up 3 bases; unmatched junction bases: 7. The CDR3 runs to 16 residues. CDR1 and CDR2 from the germline V gene are MGHRA and YSYEKL.

This clonotype was counted a few times. The V gene is TRBV7-9, the J gene TRBJ2-7; 13 bases are shared with TRBD2. The CDR3 is made up of 17 amino acids. V lost 6 bases, J lost 3 bases, and 11 bases stayed unmatched. Germline lookup yields CDR1 SEHNR and CDR2 FQNEAQ (reference sequence). CDR3 sequence: CASSDGLAGEPYYEQYF. The CDR3 coding sequence is TGTGCCAGCAGTGATGGACTAGCGGGGGAGCCCTACTACGAGCAGTACTTC.

This clonotype came up a few times. The chain couples TRBV6-1 to TRBJ2-1; 12 bases are shared with TRBD2. After removal of 6 bases from V and 4 bases from J, the junction contained 7 bases not matched to a gene. The CDR3 sequence is 16 residues long. CDR1 and CDR2 (germline): MNHNS, SASEGT. This chain's CDR3 is CASRTSGGLSYNEQFF. The CDR3 DNA follows: TGTGCCAGCAGGACTAGCGGGGGTCTCTCTTACAATGAGCAGTTCTTC.

This clonotype was recorded at least ten times. The DNA of the CDR3 is TGCGCCAGCAGCTCCAGGCCCTACAATGAGCAGTTCTTC. Protein product: CASSSRPYNEQFF. V usage is TRBV5-1 and J usage is TRBJ2-1; D gene ambiguous. V was clipped by 3 bases and J by 2 bases, with 6 bases between them. This CDR3 is 13 amino acids long. Germline CDR1 SGHRS, CDR2 YFSETQ.

This clonotype was counted between two and nine times. This rearrangement joins TRBV11-2 to TRBJ2-7; D unresolved. This CDR3 has 15 amino acids. V gave up 1 base and J gave up 3 bases, with 13 bases separating them. The germline gives CDR1 SGHAT, CDR2 FQNNGV. CDR3 protein: CASSLVFPSFYEQYF. The CDR3 region has the DNA TGTGCCAGCAGCTTAGTCTTCCCCAGCTTCTACGAGCAGTACTTC. The whole variable domain, remainder taken from reference TRBV11-2 and TRBJ2-7, is EAGVAQSPRYKIIEKRQSVAFWCNPISGHATLYWYQQILGQGPKLLIQFQNNGVVDDSQLPKDRFSAERLKGVDSTLKIQPAKLEDSAVYLCASSLVFPSFYEQYFGPGTRLTVT.

V usage is TRBV11-2 and J usage is TRBJ2-1, with 7 bases fitting TRBD2. From germline, CDR1 is SGHAT and CDR2 FQNNGV. The trim removed 1 base at V and 5 bases at J, leaving 5 bases unmatched. CDR3 size: 15 residues. CDR3 in amino acids: CASSLGGGYNNEQFF. The CDR3 DNA reads TGTGCCAGCAGCTTAGGCGGGGGATACAACAATGAGCAGTTCTTC.

The chain has TRBV11-1 and TRBJ2-1; 13 bases map to TRBD2. Germline values: CDR1 SGHAT, CDR2 FQDESV (reference sequence). Germline trimming cut 5 bases from V and 8 bases from J; bases unmatched to any gene: 24. CDR3 length: 21 amino acids. The CDR3 loop is CASSRNEPGLAGLKNIHEQFF. The CDR3 DNA is TGTGCCAGCAGCAGAAACGAACCGGGACTAGCGGGACTTAAGAATATTCATGAGCAGTTCTTC.

In its sample, this clonotype was seen a few times. V gene TRBV10-3 combines with J gene TRBJ2-3; 7 bases are a match to TRBD1. J lost 4 bases, V lost 3 bases, and 10 bases had no gene match. CDR1 ENHRY and CDR2 SYGVKD come from the germline V gene. The CDR3 consists of 16 residues. CDR3 nucleotides: TGTGCCATCAGTGATCGCACAGGGGCGATGGCAGATACGCAGTATTTT. Translating gives CAISDRTGAMADTQYF.

J is TRBJ2-5 and V is TRBV11-2, with 7 positions matching TRBD2. The CDR3 contains 16 residues. After removal of 4 bases from V and 0 bases from J, the junction contained 8 bases not matched to a gene. Germline CDR1 is SGHAT and CDR2 is FQNNGV. The CDR3 DNA reads as TGTGCCAGCAGCTCCGAACCTAGCGGTTACCAAGAGACCCAGTACTTC. Translating it yields CASSSEPSGYQETQYF.

This chain joins TRBV11-2 and TRBJ2-4, with D hard to call. This CDR3 contains 15 residues. With 1 base removed from V and 6 bases from J, the gap between germline ends came to 13 bases. The germline gives CDR1 SGHAT, CDR2 FQNNGV. In nucleotides, the CDR3 is TGTGCCAGCAGCTTAGTGGACGGTTTCCCAAACATTCAGTACTTC. This sequence encodes CASSLVDGFPNIQYF.

The genes are TRBV29-1 and TRBJ2-7; TRBD1 matches at 11 bases. The germline V gene encodes CDR1 SQVTM and CDR2 ANQGSEA. CDR3 length: 15 amino acids. The V segment lost 0 bases and the J segment 2 bases; nucleotides outside the gene matches: 3. The CDR3: CSVEDQGQGAYEQYF. The CDR3 nucleotides read TGCAGCGTTGAAGATCAGGGACAGGGGGCCTACGAGCAGTACTTC.

The V call is TRBV5-6, the J call TRBJ1-2, with D unclear. The CDR3 length is 13 residues. Per germline, CDR1 SGHDT and CDR2 YYEEEE. V was pared by 0 bases and J by 5 bases, with 8 bases between. In DNA, the CDR3 is TGTGCCAGCAGCTTGGGACACACTTATGGCTACACCTTC. Translated: CASSLGHTYGYTF.

This chain uses TRBV2 with TRBJ2-5; 8 bases are shared with TRBD2. Trimming took 1 base from V and 5 from J; bases not matched to a gene: 6. Per germline, CDR1 SNHLY and CDR2 FYNNEI. The CDR3 contains 15 residues. The CDR3 is CASSEVTSGRETQYF. Here the CDR3 DNA reads TGTGCCAGCAGTGAAGTTACTAGCGGTCGCGAGACCCAGTACTTC. The full variable domain, with the rest looked up from reference TRBV2 and TRBJ2-5, is EPEVTQTPSHQVTQMGQEVILRCVPISNHLYFYWYRQILGQKVEFLVSFYNNEISEKSEIFDDQFSVERPDGSNFTLKIRSTKLEDSAMYFCASSEVTSGRETQYFGPGTRLLVL.

This chain joins TRBV4-2 and TRBJ2-5; no definite D call. V was shortened by 0 bases and J by 5 bases, with 22 bases between the two germline ends. Germline CDR1 LGHNA, CDR2 YNFKEQ. CDR3 size: 18 residues. CDR3 loop: CASSQDPSRRSSQETQYF. The DNA for the CDR3 is TGTGCCAGCAGCCAAGACCCATCAAGACGAAGTTCCCAGGAGACCCAGTACTTC.

The V and J genes are TRBV9 and TRBJ1-2; 7 bases map to TRBD1. Germline-derived CDR1 and CDR2 are SGDLS and YYNGEE. V was pared by 0 bases and J by 4 bases, with 6 bases of the junction left unmatched. This CDR3 is 15 amino acids long. CDR3 sequence reads: CASSVGQGLGYGYTF. CDR3 DNA: TGTGCCAGCAGCGTAGGACAGGGACTTGGCTATGGCTACACCTTC. The whole variable domain, remainder taken from reference TRBV9 and TRBJ1-2, is DSGVTQTPKHLITATGQRVTLRCSPRSGDLSVYWYQQSLDQGLQFLIQYYNGEERAKGNILERFSAQQFPDLHSELNLSSLELGDSALYFCASSVGQGLGYGYTFGSGTRLTVV.

This clonotype was counted between two and nine times. The chain links TRBV28 to TRBJ2-1, with D perhaps matching TRBD2 (5 bases). With 3 bases removed from V and 8 bases from J, the gap between germline ends came to 8 bases. The CDR3 is made up of 12 amino acids. CDR1 and CDR2 (germline): MDHEN, SYDVKM. The CDR3, as DNA: TGTGCCAGCAGTTTCGGGGATCATGAGCAGTTCTTC. It yields the protein CASSFGDHEQFF. Full variable domain (rest looked up from reference TRBV28 and TRBJ2-1): DVKVTQSSRYLVKRTGEKVFLECVQDMDHENMFWYRQDPGLGLRLIYFSYDVKMKEKGDIPEGYSVSREKKERFSLILESASTNQTSMYLCASSFGDHEQFFGPGTRLTVL.

This clonotype appeared a few times. The J gene is TRBJ2-3, the V gene TRBV7-9; perhaps D is TRBD1 or TRBD2 (5 bases each). Trimming cost V 4 bases and J 2 bases, with 16 bases left between them. Germline-derived CDR1 and CDR2 are SEHNR and FQNEAQ (reference sequence). The CDR3 length is 16 residues. This chain's CDR3 is CASSSAGTEDTDTQYF. CDR3 nucleotide sequence: TGTGCCAGCAGCTCCGCCGGGACGGAGGACACAGATACGCAGTATTTT.

This clonotype was picked up a small number of times. The rearrangement joins TRBV11-2 to TRBJ2-1; the D call may be TRBD1 or TRBD2 (6 bases each). Germline CDR1 reads SGHAT; CDR2 reads FQNNGV. The CDR3 totals 15 residues. The ends were cut back, 5 bases at V and 3 bases at J, with 14 bases in the middle. As DNA, the CDR3 is TGTGCCAGCAGCAACTGGGGGGCCGACTACAATGAGCAGTTCTTC. The encoded protein is CASSNWGADYNEQFF.